The 17 T cell receptor beta chains listed next were all sequenced from one sample in a study of human T cells and chemical hapten exposure. The time point here: healthy volunteer bleed at 2 weeks. It was unfractionated whole blood from which total RNA was extracted. TCRdb redid the calling of the RACE reads with MiXCR, one entry per CDR3 protein. Of over 100,000 distinct CDR3 sequences in the sample, roughly 9.5% were seen once. What was sequenced was whole blood. These TCRs come from a male donor in good health. Some clones in this sample may be carry-over from other donors' samples.

This clonotype was seen only a few times. This chain uses TRBV10-3 with TRBJ1-4; 7 nucleotides match TRBD1. V dropped 8 bases and J dropped 7; count of bases not matched to a gene: 4. This CDR3 spans 12 amino acids. Germline-derived CDR1 and CDR2 are ENHRY and SYGVKD. CDR3 residues: CAIGTGAEKLFF. As DNA, the CDR3 is TGTGCCATCGGAACAGGGGCTGAAAAACTGTTTTTT.

There are a few counts of this clonotype. The J gene is TRBJ2-5, the V gene TRBV6-5; a possible D gene is TRBD1 (6 bases). The CDR3 runs to 17 residues. Germline V gene sequence: CDR1 MNHEY, CDR2 SVGAGI. V lost 2 bases to trimming and J lost 2 bases, with 18 bases between them. Written as DNA, the CDR3 is TGTGCCAGCAGTTACCCCGCCCCGGGACACAGGCAAGAGACCCAGTACTTC. Translated, it gives CASSYPAPGHRQETQYF.

This clonotype was observed at least ten times. The gene calls are TRBV5-1 and TRBJ2-7; possibly TRBD2 for D (6 bases). The CDR3 is 14 residues long. The V and J ends lost 3 bases and 0 bases respectively, with 10 bases between them. The germline gives CDR1 SGHRS, CDR2 YFSETQ. The CDR3 DNA sequence: TGCGCCAGCAGCTCCGGGACTCCCTCCTACGAGCAGTACTTC. Encoded protein: CASSSGTPSYEQYF. Combining the CDR3 with reference TRBV5-1 and TRBJ2-7 gives the whole variable domain KAGVTQTPRYLIKTRGQQVTLSCSPISGHRSVSWYQQTPGQGLQFLFEYFSETQRNKGNFPGRFSGRQFSNSRSEMNVSTLELGDSALYLCASSSGTPSYEQYFGPGTRLTVT.

This clonotype was detected only a few times. The rearrangement links TRBV9 to TRBJ2-1; D call uncertain. The germline V gene encodes CDR1 SGDLS and CDR2 YYNGEE. The CDR3 contains 18 residues. Trimming took 1 base from V and 0 from J, leaving 17 bases between them. The CDR3 is CASSVYPDFTFSYNEQFF. The CDR3 coding sequence is TGTGCCAGCAGCGTATATCCAGACTTTACATTCTCCTACAATGAGCAGTTCTTC.

This clonotype occurred a few times. The chain links TRBV6-6 to TRBJ1-6, with TRBD1 as a possible D gene (6 bases). CDR1 and CDR2 from the germline V gene are MNHNY and SVGAGI (reference sequence). V dropped 7 bases and J dropped 5 bases, with 12 bases sitting between them. The CDR3 totals 14 residues. The CDR3 nucleotides are TGTGCCAGCAACCGGGGGGCGAATAATTCACCCCTCCACTTT. Amino acid sequence: CASNRGANNSPLHF.

This clonotype was seen ten or more times. V and J are TRBV6-5 and TRBJ1-6; the D gene is possibly TRBD1 (5 bases). CDR3 length: 17 amino acids. The germline V gene encodes CDR1 MNHEY and CDR2 SVGAGI. The V gene lost 0 bases and the J gene lost 9 bases, with 18 bases spanning the gap. Here the CDR3 reads CASSYSIRTAGGSPLHF. Here the CDR3 DNA reads TGTGCCAGCAGTTACTCGATCCGGACCGCGGGGGGTTCACCCCTCCACTTT.

In its sample, this clonotype was seen many times. This sequence joins TRBV18 and TRBJ1-2; D gene unclear. The CDR3 contains 16 residues. V lost 2 bases, J lost 8 bases, and 21 bases lay in between. The V gene's germline CDR1 is KGHSH and CDR2 LQKENI. In DNA form, the CDR3 reads TGTGCCAGCTCACCAGAGTTAGCACAGATTTTGTGGGGCTACACCTTC. This gives the protein CASSPELAQILWGYTF.

Many counts were recorded for this clonotype. The genes are TRBV5-6 and TRBJ2-3; 14 bases fit TRBD2. Germline CDR1 reads SGHDT; CDR2 reads YYEEEE. Trimming at V came to 3 bases and at J to 4 bases, leaving 4 bases not matched to a gene. The CDR3 is made up of 16 amino acids. The CDR3 spells CASSSGLAGGPDTQYF. The CDR3 nucleotides are TGTGCCAGCAGCTCTGGACTAGCGGGAGGCCCAGATACGCAGTATTTT.

Many counts were recorded for this clonotype. This chain connects TRBV7-9 to TRBJ2-1; 7 bases match TRBD2. Germline CDR1 reads SEHNR; CDR2 reads FQNEAQ (reference sequence). This CDR3 comprises 14 residues. The trim removed 1 base at V and 7 bases at J, leaving 4 bases unmatched. The CDR3 spells CASSLVGGRNEQFF. CDR3 nucleotides: TGTGCCAGCAGCTTAGTGGGAGGGCGTAATGAGCAGTTCTTC.

This clonotype was detected only a few times. The V call is TRBV29-1, the J call TRBJ1-2; 9 bases map to TRBD1. Trimming at V came to 1 base and at J to 6 bases, leaving 3 bases not matched to a gene. The CDR3 length is 13 residues. From germline, CDR1 is SQVTM and CDR2 ANQGSEA. The CDR3 nucleotides are TGCAGCGTTGAAGCACAGGGGGCGGATGGCTACACCTTC. Its translation is CSVEAQGADGYTF.

This clonotype was detected many times. The chain recombines TRBV18 with TRBJ2-5, with D perhaps being TRBD1 or TRBD2 (5 bases each). The CDR3 spans 14 residues. Germline CDR1 KGHSH, CDR2 LQKENI. Trimming removed 3 bases at V and 0 bases at J, with 8 bases between. CDR3 nucleotide sequence: TGTGCCAGCTCACCTCCGGGACACCAAGAGACCCAGTACTTC. Its translation: CASSPPGHQETQYF.

V is TRBV5-1 and J is TRBJ2-2, with 7 positions matching TRBD1. The CDR3 contains 14 residues. Trimming cost V 0 bases and J 6 bases; bases outside gene matches: 2. CDR1 SGHRS and CDR2 YFSETQ come from the germline V gene. The CDR3 DNA reads TGCGCCAGCAGCTTGGAACAGGGGTCCGGGGAGCTGTTTTTT. Its protein is CASSLEQGSGELFF.

This clonotype was picked up a small number of times. This rearrangement joins TRBV19 to TRBJ2-1; 7 bases are shared with TRBD1. Germline trimming cut 4 bases from V and 9 bases from J; bases unmatched to any gene: 6. CDR1 and CDR2 (germline): LNHDA, SQIVND (reference sequence). The CDR3 covers 13 residues. The CDR3 spells CASSRRQGTEQFF. CDR3 DNA: TGTGCCAGTAGTAGACGACAGGGTACTGAGCAGTTCTTC. The whole variable domain, remainder taken from reference TRBV19 and TRBJ2-1, is DGGITQSPKYLFRKEGQNVTLSCEQNLNHDAMYWYRQDPGQGLRLIYYSQIVNDFQKGDIAEGYSVSREKKESFPLTVTSAQKNPTAFYLCASSRRQGTEQFFGPGTRLTVL.

The table lists this clonotype with many counts. V is TRBV6-1 and J is TRBJ2-7; 10 bases line up with TRBD2. CDR1 MNHNS and CDR2 SASEGT come from the germline V gene. The CDR3 covers 16 residues. The V and J ends lost 5 bases and 3 bases, in that order; junction bases with no gene match: 10. CDR3 loop: CASSSGRATVVYEQYF. CDR3 coding DNA: TGTGCCAGCAGTAGCGGGAGGGCCACTGTGGTCTACGAGCAGTACTTC.

This clonotype occurred many times. The gene calls are TRBV12-3 or TRBV12-4 and TRBJ2-7, with D uncertain. The CDR3 loop spans 13 amino acids. Trimming left V 1 base short and J 2 bases short, with 6 bases between. The CDR3 region has the DNA TGTGCCAGCAGTTTAGGAAGCACCTACGAGCAGTACTTC. Protein sequence: CASSLGSTYEQYF.

This clonotype showed up many times. The chain employs TRBV9 and TRBJ2-3; TRBD1 might be the D (5 bases). The CDR3 totals 16 residues. Germline V gene data show CDR1 as SGDLS and CDR2 as YYNGEE. Deletions cut 4 bases from V and 0 bases from J, with 15 bases between. For the CDR3, the DNA is TGTGCCAGCAGCCCGCGACAGATAGATAGCACAGATACGCAGTATTTT. Its translation is CASSPRQIDSTDTQYF. Full variable domain (outside the CDR3, taken from reference TRBV9 and TRBJ2-3): DSGVTQTPKHLITATGQRVTLRCSPRSGDLSVYWYQQSLDQGLQFLIQYYNGEERAKGNILERFSAQQFPDLHSELNLSSLELGDSALYFCASSPRQIDSTDTQYFGPGTRLTVL.

This chain joins TRBV7-9 and TRBJ2-7; D may correspond to TRBD1 or TRBD2 (5 bases each). CDR3 length: 16 residues. Germline CDR1 and CDR2: SEHNR and FQNEAQ (reference sequence). V was trimmed by 5 bases and J by 1 base, leaving 18 bases between them. The CDR3 DNA sequence: TGTGCCAGCAGCACAACCGGGGCCAGGACTTCCTACGAGCAGTACTTC. It translates to CASSTTGARTSYEQYF. Full variable domain (rest looked up from reference TRBV7-9 and TRBJ2-7): DTGVSQNPRHKITKRGQNVTFRCDPISEHNRLYWYRQTLGQGPEFLTYFQNEAQLEKSRLLSDRFSAERPKGSFSTLEIQRTEQGDSAMYLCASSTTGARTSYEQYFGPGTRLTVT.